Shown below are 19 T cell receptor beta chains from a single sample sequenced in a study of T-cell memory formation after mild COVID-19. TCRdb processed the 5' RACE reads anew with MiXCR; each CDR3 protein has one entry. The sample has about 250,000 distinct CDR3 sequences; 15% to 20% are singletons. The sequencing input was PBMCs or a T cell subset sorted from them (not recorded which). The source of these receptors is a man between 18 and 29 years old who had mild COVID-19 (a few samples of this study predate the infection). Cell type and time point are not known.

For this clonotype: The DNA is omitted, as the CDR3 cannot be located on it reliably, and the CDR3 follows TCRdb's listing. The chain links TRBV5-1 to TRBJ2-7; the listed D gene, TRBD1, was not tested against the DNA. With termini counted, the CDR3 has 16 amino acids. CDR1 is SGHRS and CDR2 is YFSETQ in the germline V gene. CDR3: CASSLTFGQGAREQYF.

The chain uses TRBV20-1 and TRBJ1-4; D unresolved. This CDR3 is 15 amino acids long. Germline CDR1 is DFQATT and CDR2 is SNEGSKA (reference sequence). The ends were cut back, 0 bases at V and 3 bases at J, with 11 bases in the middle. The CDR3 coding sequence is TGCAGTGCTAGAGATCCGACTAAGTCTAATGAAAAACTGTTTTTT. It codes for CSARDPTKSNEKLFF.

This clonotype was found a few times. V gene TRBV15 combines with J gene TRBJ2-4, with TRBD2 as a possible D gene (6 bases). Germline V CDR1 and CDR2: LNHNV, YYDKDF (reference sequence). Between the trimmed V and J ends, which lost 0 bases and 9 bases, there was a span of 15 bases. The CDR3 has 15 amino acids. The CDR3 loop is CATSRDLEGAGIQYF. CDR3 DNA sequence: TGTGCCACCAGCAGAGATTTGGAGGGCGCGGGCATTCAGTACTTC.

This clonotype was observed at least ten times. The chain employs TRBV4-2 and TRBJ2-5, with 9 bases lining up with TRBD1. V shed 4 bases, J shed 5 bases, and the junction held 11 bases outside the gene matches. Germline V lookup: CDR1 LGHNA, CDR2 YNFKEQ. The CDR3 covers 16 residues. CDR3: CASSPIPGQGQETQYF. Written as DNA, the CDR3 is TGTGCCAGCAGCCCGATTCCGGGACAGGGTCAGGAGACCCAGTACTTC.

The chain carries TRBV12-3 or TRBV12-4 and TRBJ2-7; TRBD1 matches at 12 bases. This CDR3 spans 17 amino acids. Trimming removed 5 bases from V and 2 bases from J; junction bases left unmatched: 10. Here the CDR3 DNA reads TGTGCCAGCAGTCAGGGACAGGGGGCATCAGAAACCTACGAGCAGTACTTC. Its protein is CASSQGQGASETYEQYF.

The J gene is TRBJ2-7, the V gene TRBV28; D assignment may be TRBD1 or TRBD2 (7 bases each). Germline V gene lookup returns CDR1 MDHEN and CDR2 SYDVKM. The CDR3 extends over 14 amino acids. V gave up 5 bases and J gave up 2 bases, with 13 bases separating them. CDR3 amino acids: CASSQGGLTYEQYV. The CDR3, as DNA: TGTGCCAGCAGTCAGGGGGGGTTAACCTACGAGCAGTACGTC.

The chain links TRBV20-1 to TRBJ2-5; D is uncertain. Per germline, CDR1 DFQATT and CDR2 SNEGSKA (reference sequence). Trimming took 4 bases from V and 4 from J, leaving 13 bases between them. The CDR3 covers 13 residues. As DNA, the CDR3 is TGCAGTGCTACCCGGGCGCTCGGAGAGACCCAGTACTTC. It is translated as CSATRALGETQYF.

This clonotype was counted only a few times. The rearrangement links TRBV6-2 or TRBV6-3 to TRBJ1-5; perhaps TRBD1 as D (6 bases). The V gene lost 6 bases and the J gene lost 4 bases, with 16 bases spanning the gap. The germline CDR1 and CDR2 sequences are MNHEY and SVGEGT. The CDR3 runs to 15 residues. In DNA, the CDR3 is TGTGCCAGCAGGTACGAACAGGGTGTGAATCAGCCCCAGCATTTT. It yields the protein CASRYEQGVNQPQHF.

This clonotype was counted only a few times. The CDR3 DNA reads as TGCGCCAGCAGCTTGACCCCAGGGGTCTACGAGCAGTACGTC. Amino acids: CASSLTPGVYEQYV. The rearrangement joins TRBV5-1 to TRBJ2-7; the D gene is possibly TRBD1 (6 bases). Trimming left V 1 base short and J 3 bases short, with 11 bases between. CDR3 length: 14 amino acids. The germline gives CDR1 SGHRS, CDR2 YFSETQ.

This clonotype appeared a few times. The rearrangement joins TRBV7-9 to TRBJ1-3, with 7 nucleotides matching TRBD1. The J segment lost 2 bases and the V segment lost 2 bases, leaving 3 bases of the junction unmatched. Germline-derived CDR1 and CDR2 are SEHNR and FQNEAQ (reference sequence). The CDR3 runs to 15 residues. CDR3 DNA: TGTGCCAGCAGCTTAAGACAGGGTGCTGGAAACACCATATATTTT. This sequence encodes CASSLRQGAGNTIYF.

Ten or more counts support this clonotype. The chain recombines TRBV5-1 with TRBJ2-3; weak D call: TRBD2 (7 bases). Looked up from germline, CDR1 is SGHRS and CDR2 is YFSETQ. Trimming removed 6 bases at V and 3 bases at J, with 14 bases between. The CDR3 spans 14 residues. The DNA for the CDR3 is TGCGCCAGCAACCCCGGGGGGCCGACAGATACGCAGTATTTT. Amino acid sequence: CASNPGGPTDTQYF.

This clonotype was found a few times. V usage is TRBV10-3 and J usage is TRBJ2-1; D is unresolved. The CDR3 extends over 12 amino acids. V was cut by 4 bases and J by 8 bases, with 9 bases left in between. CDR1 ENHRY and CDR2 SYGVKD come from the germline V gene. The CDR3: CAISAIRDEQFF. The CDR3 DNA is TGTGCCATCAGTGCAATCCGCGATGAGCAGTTCTTC.

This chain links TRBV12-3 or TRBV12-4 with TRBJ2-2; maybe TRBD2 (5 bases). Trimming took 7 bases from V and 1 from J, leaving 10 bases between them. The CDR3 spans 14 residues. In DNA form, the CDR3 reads TGTGCCAGCACCCCCGGACTGAACACCGGGGAGCTGTTTTTT. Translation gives CASTPGLNTGELFF.

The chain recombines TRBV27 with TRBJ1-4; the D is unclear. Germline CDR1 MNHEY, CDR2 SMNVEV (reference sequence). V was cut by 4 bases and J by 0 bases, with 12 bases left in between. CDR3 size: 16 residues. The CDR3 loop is CASSSTPAATNEKLFF. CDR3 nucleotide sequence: TGTGCCAGCAGTTCAACCCCGGCTGCAACTAATGAAAAACTGTTTTTT.

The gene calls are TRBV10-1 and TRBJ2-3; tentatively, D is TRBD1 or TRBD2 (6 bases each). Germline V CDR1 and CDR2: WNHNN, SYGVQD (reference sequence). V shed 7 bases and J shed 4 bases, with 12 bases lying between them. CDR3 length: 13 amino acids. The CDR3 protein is CASTGGGSDTQYF. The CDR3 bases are TGCGCCAGCACCGGAGGGGGTTCAGATACGCAGTATTTT.

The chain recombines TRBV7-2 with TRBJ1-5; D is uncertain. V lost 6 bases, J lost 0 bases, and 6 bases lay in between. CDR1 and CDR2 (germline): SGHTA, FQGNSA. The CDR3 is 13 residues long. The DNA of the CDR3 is TGTGCCAGCAGTTCCACTAGCAATCAGCCCCAGCATTTT. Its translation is CASSSTSNQPQHF.

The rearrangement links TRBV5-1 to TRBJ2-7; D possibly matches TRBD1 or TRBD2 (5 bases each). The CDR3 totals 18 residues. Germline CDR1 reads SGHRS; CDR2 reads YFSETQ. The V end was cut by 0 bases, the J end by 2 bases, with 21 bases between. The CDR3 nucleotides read TGCGCCAGCAGCTTGGGTATGGGTGTGGGACGGCTGACCTACGAGCAGTACTTC. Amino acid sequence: CASSLGMGVGRLTYEQYF.

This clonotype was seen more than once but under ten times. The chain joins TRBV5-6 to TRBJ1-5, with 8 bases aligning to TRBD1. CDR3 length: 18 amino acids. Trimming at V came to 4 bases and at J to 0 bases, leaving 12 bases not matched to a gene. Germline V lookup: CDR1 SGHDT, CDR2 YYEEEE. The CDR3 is CASSLTGATPYSNQPQHF. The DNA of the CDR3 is TGTGCCAGCAGCCTGACAGGGGCTACCCCATATAGCAATCAGCCCCAGCATTTT.

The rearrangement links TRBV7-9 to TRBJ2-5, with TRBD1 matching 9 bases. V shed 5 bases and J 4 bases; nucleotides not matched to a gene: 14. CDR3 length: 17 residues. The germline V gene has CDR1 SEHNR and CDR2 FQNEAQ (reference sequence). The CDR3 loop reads CASSNQRTGQGGETQYF. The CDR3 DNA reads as TGTGCCAGCAGCAACCAACGAACGGGACAGGGAGGAGAGACCCAGTACTTC.